The present T cell receptor beta chain was sequenced within a study of blood T cell repertoires in COVID-19. Profiling relied on immunoSEQ multiplex PCR, and the TCRdb table lists in-frame clones only, not all of them. The sample holds about 55,000 clones, 85% to 90% seen once. The V segment lost 3 bases and the J segment 1 base; nucleotides outside the gene matches: 6. Germline assignment: CDR1 MNHNS and CDR2 SASEGT. This CDR3 region has 16 residues. The receptor's source is a man between 60 and 75 years old with active COVID-19. The material sequenced was peripheral blood. The J gene is TRBJ2-4, the V gene TRBV6-1; TRBD1 agrees at 7 bases. CDR3 region: CASSDPATGAKNIQYF. CDR3 coding DNA: TGTGCCAGCAGTGATCCCGCGACAGGGGCCAAAAACATTCAGTACTTC.